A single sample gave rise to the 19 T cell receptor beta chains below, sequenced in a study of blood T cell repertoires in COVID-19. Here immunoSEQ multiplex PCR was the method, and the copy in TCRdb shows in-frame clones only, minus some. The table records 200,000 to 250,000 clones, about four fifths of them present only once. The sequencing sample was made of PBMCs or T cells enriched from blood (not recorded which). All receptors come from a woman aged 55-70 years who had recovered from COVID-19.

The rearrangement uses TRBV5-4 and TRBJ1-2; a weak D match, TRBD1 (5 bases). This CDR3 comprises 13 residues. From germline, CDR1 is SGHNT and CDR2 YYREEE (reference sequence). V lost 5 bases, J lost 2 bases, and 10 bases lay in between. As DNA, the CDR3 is TGTGCCAGCAGTGAACAGGCAAACTATGGCTACACCTTC. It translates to CASSEQANYGYTF.

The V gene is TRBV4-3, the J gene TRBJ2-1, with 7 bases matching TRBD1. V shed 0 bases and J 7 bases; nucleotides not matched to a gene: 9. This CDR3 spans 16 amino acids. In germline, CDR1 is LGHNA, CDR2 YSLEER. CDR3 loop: CASSQEKGAPWNEQFF. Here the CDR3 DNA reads TGCGCCAGCAGCCAAGAAAAGGGGGCCCCCTGGAATGAGCAGTTCTTC.

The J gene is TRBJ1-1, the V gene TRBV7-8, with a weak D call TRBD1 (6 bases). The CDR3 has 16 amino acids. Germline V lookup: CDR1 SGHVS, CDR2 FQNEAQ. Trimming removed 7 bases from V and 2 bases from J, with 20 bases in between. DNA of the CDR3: TGTGCCAGCATCCAAACAGGGAACGAGGCCAACACTGAAGCTTTCTTT. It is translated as CASIQTGNEANTEAFF.

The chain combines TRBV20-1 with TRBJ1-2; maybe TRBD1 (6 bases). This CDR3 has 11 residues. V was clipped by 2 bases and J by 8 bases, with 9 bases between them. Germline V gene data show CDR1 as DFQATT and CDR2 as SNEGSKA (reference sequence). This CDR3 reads CSARRGGGYTF. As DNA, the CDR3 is TGCAGTGCTAGAAGGGGGGGCGGCTACACCTTC.

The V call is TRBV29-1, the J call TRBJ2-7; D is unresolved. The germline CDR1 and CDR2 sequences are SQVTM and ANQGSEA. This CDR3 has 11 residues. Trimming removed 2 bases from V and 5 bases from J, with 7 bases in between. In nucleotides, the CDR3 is TGCAGCGTTGAACGCCAGAACGAGCAGTACTTC. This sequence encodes CSVERQNEQYF.

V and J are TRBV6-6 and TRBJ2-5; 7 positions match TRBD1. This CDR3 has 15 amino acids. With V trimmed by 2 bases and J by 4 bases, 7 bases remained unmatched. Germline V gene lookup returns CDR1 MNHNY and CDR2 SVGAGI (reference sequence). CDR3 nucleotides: TGTGCCAGCAGTTACCCGCAAAGGACAGGAGAGACCCAGTACTTC. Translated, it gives CASSYPQRTGETQYF.

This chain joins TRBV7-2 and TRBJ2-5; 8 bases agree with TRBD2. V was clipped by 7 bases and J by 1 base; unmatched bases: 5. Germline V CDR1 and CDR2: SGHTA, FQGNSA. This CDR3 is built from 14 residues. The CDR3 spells CASNRGGPQETQYF. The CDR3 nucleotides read TGTGCCAGCAATCGGGGGGGGCCCCAAGAGACCCAGTACTTC.

The CDR3 here is CASSLDPGEKLFF. The CDR3 DNA follows: TGTGCCAGCAGCTTAGATCCAGGTGAAAAACTGTTTTTT. This sequence joins TRBV7-3 and TRBJ1-4; D not certain. The CDR3 sequence is 13 residues long. The germline gives CDR1 SGHTA, CDR2 FQGTGA. Trimming stripped 2 bases from V and 7 bases from J, with 8 bases between.

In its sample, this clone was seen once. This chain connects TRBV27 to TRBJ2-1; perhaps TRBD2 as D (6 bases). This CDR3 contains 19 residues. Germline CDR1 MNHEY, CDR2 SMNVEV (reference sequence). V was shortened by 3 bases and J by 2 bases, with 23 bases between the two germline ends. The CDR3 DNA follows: TGTGCCAGCAGTTTTTCCCTCCCCACAGCGGGTGGAACCTACAATGAGCAGTTCTTC. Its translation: CASSFSLPTAGGTYNEQFF.

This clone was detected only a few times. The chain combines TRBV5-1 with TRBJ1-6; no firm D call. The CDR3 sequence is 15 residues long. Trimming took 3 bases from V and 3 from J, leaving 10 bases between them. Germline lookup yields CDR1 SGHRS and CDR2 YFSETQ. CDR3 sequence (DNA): TGCGCCAGCAGCTCCGCCAGTAACTATAATTCACCCCTCCACTTT. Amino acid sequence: CASSSASNYNSPLHF.

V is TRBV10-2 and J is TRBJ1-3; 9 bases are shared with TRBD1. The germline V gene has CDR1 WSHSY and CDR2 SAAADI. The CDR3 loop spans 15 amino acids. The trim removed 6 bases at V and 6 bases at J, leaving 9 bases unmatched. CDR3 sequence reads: CASREGQGVLNTIYF. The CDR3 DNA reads TGCGCCAGCAGGGAGGGACAGGGAGTCTTAAACACCATATATTTT.

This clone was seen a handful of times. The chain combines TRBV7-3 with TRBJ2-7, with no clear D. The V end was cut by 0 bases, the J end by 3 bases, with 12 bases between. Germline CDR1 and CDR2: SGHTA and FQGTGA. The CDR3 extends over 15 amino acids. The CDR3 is CASSLTGASYYEQYF. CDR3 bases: TGTGCCAGCAGCTTAACAGGCGCTAGTTACTACGAGCAGTACTTC. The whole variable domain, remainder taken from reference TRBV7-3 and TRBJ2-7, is GAGVSQTPSNKVTEKGKYVELRCDPISGHTALYWYRQSLGQGPEFLIYFQGTGAADDSGLPNDRFFAVRPEGSVSTLKIQRTERGDSAVYLCASSLTGASYYEQYFGPGTRLTVT.

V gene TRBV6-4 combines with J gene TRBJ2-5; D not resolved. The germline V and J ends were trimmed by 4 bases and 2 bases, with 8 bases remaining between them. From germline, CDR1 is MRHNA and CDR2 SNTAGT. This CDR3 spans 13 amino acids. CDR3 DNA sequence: TGTGCCAGCAGTGTACTCCCACAAGAGACCCAGTACTTC. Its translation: CASSVLPQETQYF.

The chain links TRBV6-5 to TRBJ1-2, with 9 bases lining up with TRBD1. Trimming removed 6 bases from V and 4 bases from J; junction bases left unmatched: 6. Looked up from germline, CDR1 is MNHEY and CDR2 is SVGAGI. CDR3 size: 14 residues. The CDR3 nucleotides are TGTGCCAGCAGCTATACAGGGGGCATCTATGGCTACACCTTC. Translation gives CASSYTGGIYGYTF.

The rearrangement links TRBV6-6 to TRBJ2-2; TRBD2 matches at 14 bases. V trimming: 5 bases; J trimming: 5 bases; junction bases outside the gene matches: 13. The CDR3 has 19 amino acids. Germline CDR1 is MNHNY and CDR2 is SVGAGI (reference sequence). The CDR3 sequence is CASSQPGLAGVLGTGELFF. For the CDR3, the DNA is TGTGCCAGCAGTCAACCGGGACTAGCGGGAGTGCTGGGAACCGGGGAGCTGTTTTTT.

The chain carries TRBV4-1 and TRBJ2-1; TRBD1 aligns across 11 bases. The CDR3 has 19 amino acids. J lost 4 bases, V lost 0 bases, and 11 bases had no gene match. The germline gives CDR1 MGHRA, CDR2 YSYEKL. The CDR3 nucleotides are TGCGCCAGCAGCCAAGATAGGTCCGCCGGGACAGGGGGATACAATGAGCAGTTCTTC. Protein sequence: CASSQDRSAGTGGYNEQFF.

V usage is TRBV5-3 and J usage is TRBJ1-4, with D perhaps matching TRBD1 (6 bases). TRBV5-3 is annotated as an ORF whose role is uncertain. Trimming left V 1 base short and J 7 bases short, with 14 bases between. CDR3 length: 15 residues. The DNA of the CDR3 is TGTGCCAGAAGCTTGCGTCGACAGGTATCTGAAAAACTGTTTTTT. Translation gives CARSLRRQVSEKLFF.

Written as DNA, the CDR3 is TGTGCCAGCAGCTCGGGACGGGAGGGTGTAAAACTGTTTTTT. Protein sequence: CASSSGREGVKLFF. The chain recombines TRBV7-2 with TRBJ1-4; a possible D gene is TRBD1 (5 bases). This CDR3 contains 14 residues. CDR1 and CDR2 from the germline V gene are SGHTA and FQGNSA. Trimming stripped 4 bases from V and 10 bases from J, with 16 bases between.

The CDR3 region has the DNA TGTGCCACCAGCAGAGATCGGGGACAGGGGCCCTACAATGAGCAGTTCTTC. Translation gives CATSRDRGQGPYNEQFF. The chain combines TRBV15 with TRBJ2-1, with 10 bases fitting TRBD1. Germline lookup yields CDR1 LNHNV and CDR2 YYDKDF (reference sequence). The length of the CDR3 is 17 residues. Trimming at V came to 0 bases and at J to 2 bases, leaving 4 bases not matched to a gene.